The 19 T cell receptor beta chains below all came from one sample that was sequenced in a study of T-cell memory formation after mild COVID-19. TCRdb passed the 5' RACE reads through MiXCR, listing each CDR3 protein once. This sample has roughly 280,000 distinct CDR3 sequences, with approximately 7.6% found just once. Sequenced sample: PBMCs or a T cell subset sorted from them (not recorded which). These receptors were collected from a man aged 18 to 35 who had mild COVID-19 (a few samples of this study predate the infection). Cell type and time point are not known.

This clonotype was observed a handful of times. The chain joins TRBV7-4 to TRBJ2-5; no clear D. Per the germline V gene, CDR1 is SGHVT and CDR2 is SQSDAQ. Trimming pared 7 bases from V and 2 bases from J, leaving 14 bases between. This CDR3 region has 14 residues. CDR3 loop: CASNYRPGQETQYF. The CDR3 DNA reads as TGTGCCAGCAACTACCGACCCGGACAAGAGACCCAGTACTTC.

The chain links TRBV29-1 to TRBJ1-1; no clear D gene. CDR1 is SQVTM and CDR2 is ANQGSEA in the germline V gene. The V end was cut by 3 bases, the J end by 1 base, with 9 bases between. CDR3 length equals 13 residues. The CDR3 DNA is TGCAGCGTTGATGGGAACTGGAACACTGAAGCTTTCTTT. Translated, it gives CSVDGNWNTEAFF.

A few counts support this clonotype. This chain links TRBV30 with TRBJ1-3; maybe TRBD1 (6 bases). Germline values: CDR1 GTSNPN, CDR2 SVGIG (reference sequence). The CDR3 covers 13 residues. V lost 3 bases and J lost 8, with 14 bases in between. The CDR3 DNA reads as TGTGCCTGGAGAACAGGGTTCCCTGACACCATATATTTT. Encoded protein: CAWRTGFPDTIYF.

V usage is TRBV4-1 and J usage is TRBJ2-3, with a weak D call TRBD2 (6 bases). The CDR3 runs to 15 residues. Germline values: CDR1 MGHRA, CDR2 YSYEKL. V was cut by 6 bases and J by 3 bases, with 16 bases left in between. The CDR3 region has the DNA TGCGCCAGCAGTCCTCCTAGCGTCACGACAGATACGCAGTATTTT. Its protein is CASSPPSVTTDTQYF.

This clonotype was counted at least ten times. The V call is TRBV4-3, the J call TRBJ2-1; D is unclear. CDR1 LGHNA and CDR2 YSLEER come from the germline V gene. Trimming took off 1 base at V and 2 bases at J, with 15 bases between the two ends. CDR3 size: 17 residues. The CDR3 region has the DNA TGCGCCAGCAGCCAAGGCCCCTCGGGCGGTCCCTACAATGAGCAGTTCTTC. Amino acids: CASSQGPSGGPYNEQFF.

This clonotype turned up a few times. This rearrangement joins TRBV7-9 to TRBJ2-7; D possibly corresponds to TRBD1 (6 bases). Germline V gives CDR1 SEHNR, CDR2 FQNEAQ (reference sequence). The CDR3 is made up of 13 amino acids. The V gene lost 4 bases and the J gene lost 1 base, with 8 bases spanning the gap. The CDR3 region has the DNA TGTGCCAGCAGCTCCGGACAGTCCTACGAGCAGTACGTC. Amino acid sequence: CASSSGQSYEQYV.

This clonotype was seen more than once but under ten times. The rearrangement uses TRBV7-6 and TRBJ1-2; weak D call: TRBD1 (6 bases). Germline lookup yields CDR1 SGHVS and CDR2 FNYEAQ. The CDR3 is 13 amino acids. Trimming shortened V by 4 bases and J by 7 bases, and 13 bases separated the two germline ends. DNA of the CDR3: TGTGCCAGCAGCTCTACAGGGTTAGGTGGCTACACCTTC. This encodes CASSSTGLGGYTF.

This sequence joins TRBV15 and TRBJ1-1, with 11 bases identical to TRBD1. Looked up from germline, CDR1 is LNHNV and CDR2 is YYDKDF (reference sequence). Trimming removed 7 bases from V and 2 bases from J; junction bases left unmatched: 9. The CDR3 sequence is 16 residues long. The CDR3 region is CATTRGQGGFNTEAFF. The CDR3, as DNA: TGTGCCACCACCCGGGGACAGGGGGGTTTTAACACTGAAGCTTTCTTT.

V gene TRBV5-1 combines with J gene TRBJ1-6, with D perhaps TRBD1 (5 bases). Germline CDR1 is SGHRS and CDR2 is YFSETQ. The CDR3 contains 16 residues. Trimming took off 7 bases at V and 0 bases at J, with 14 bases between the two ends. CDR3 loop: CASQRGQGSYNSPLHF. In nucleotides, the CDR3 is TGCGCCAGCCAACGGGGTCAGGGCTCCTATAATTCACCCCTCCACTTT.

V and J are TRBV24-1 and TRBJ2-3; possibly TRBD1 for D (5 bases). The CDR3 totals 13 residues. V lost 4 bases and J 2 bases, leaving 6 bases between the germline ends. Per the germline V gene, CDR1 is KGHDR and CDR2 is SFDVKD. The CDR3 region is CATSDRDTDTQYF. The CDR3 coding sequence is TGTGCCACCAGTGACAGGGACACAGATACGCAGTATTTT.

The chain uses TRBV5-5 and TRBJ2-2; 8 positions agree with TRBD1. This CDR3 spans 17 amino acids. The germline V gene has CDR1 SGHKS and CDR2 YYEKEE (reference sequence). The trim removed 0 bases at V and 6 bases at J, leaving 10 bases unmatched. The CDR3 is CASSLGPTGVVAGELFF. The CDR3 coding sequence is TGTGCCAGCAGCTTGGGTCCGACAGGGGTTGTCGCCGGGGAGCTGTTTTTT.

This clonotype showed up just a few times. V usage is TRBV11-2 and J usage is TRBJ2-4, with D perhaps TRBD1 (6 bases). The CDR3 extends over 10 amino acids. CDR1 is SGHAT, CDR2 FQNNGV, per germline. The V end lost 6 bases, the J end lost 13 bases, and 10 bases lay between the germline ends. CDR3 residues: CASRNREQYF. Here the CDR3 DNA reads TGTGCCAGCAGGAACAGGGAGCAGTACTTC.

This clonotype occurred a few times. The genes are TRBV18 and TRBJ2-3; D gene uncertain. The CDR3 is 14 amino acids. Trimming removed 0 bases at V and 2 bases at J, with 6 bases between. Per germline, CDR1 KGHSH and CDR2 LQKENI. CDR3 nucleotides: TGTGCCAGCTCACCACCGGTCATCACAGATACGCAGTATTTT. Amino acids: CASSPPVITDTQYF.

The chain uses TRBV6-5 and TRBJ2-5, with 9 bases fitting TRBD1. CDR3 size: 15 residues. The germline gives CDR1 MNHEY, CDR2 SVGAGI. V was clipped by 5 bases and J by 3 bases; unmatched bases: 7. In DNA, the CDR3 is TGTGCCAGCAGTGGTGGACAGGGGCGGGAAGAGACCCAGTACTTC. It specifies CASSGGQGREETQYF.

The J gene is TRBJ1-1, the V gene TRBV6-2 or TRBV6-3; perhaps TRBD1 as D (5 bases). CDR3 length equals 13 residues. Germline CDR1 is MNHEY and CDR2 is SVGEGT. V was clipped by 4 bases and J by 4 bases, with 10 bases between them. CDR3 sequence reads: CASSLFGTTEAFF. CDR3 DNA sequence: TGTGCCAGCAGTTTGTTCGGGACCACTGAAGCTTTCTTT.

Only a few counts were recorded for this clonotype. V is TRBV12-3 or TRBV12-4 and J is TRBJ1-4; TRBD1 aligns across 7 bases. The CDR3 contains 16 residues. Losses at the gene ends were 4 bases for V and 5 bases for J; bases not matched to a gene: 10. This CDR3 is CASSYRQGAVNEKLFF. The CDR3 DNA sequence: TGTGCCAGCAGTTACAGACAGGGAGCGGTAAATGAAAAACTGTTTTTT.

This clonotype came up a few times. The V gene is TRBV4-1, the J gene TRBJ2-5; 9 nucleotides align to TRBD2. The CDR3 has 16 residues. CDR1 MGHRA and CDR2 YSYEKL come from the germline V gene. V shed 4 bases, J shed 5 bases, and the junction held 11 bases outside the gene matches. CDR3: CASSLSSGGPGETQYF. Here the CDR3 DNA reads TGCGCCAGCAGCCTCTCCAGCGGGGGGCCAGGGGAGACCCAGTACTTC.

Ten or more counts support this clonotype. The CDR3 nucleotides are TGTGCCAGCAGTCCAGGGGGGGGGGACGGCTCCTACGAGCAGTACGTC. Its translation: CASSPGGGDGSYEQYV. The V gene is TRBV28, the J gene TRBJ2-7; D possibly matches TRBD1 or TRBD2 (7 bases each). Germline V gene lookup returns CDR1 MDHEN and CDR2 SYDVKM. CDR3 size: 16 residues. The ends were cut back, 5 bases at V and 0 bases at J, with 17 bases in the middle.

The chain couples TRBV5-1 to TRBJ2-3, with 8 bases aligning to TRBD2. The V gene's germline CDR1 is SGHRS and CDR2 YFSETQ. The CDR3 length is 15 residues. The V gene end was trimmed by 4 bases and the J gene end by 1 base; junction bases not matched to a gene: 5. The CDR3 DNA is TGCGCCAGCAGCATATTTAGCGGGGGCACAGATACGCAGTATTTT. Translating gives CASSIFSGGTDTQYF.